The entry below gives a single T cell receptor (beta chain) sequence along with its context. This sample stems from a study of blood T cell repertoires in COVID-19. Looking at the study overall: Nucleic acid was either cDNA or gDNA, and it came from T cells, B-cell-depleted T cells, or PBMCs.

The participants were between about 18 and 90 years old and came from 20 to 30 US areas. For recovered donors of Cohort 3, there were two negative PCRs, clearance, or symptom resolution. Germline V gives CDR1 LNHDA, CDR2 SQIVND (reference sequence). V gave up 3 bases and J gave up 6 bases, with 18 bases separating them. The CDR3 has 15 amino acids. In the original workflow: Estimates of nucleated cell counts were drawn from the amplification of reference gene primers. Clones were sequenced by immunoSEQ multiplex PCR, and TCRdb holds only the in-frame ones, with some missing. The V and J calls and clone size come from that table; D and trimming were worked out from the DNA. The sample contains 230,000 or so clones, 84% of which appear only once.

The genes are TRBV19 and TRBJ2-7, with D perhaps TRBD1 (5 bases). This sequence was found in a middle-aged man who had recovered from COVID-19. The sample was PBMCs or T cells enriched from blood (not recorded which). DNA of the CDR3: TGTGCCAGTAGTATCTTTGTGGGGCCATCGGTCGAGCAGTACTTC. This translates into CASSIFVGPSVEQYF.